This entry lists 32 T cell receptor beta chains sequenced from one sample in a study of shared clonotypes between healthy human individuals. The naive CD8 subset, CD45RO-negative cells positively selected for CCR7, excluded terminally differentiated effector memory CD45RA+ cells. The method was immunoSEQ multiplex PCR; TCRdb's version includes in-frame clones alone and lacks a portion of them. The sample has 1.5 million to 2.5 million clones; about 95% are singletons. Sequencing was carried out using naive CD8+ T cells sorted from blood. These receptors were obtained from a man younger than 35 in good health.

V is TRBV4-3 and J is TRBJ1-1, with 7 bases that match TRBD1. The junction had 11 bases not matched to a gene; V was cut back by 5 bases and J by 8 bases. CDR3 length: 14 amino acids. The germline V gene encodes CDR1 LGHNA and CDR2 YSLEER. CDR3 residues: CASSYIDRVEEAFF. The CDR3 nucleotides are TGCGCCAGCAGCTACATCGACAGGGTGGAAGAAGCTTTCTTT.

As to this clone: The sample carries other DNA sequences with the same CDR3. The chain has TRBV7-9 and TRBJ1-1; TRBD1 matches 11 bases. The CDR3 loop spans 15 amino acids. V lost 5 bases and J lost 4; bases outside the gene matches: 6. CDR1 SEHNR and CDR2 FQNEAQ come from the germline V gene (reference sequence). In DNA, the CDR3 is TGTGCCAGCAGCCCCGGACAGGGGGCCAGCACTGAAGCTTTCTTT. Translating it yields CASSPGQGASTEAFF.

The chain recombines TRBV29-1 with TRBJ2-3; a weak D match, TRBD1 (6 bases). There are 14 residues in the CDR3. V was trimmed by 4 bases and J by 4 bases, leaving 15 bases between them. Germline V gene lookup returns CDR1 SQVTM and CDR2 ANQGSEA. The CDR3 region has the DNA TGCAGCGTTGGGAGAGCGACAGGACCAGATACGCAGTATTTT. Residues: CSVGRATGPDTQYF.

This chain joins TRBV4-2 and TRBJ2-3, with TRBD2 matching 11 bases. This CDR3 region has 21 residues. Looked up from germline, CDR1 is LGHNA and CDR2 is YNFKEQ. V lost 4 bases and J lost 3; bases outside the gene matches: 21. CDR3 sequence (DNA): TGTGCCAGCAGCCCCCAGTTTACCGCCGGGACTAGCGGATTTGAAACAGATACGCAGTATTTT. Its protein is CASSPQFTAGTSGFETDTQYF.

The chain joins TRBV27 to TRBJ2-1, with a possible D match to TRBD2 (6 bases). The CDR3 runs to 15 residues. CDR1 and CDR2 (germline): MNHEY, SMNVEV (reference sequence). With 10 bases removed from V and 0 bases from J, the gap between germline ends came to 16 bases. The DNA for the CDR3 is TGTGCCACTCTATCGGGGGTTACCTCCTACAATGAGCAGTTCTTC. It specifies CATLSGVTSYNEQFF.

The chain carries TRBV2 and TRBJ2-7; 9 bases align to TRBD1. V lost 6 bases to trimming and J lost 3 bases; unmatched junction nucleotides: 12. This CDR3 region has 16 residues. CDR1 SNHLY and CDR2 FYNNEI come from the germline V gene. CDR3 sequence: CASRLSRDREIYEQYF. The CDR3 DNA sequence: TGTGCCAGCAGGCTATCCCGGGACAGGGAGATCTACGAGCAGTACTTC.

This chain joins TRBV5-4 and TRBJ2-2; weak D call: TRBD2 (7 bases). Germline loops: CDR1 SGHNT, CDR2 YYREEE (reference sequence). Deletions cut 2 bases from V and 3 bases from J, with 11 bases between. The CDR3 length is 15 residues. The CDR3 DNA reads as TGTGCCAGCAGCTTACGGGGGGCTCACACCGGGGAGCTGTTTTTT. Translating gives CASSLRGAHTGELFF. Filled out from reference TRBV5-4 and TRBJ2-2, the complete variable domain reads ETGVTQSPTHLIKTRGQQVTLRCSSQSGHNTVSWYQQALGQGPQFIFQYYREEENGRGNFPPRFSGLQFPNYSSELNVNALELDDSALYLCASSLRGAHTGELFFGEGSRLTVL.

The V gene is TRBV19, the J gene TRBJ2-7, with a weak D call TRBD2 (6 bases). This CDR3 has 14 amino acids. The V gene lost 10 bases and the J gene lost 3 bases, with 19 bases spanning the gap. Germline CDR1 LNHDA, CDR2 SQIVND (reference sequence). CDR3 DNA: TGTGCCACCAAGATGGGGGGTGCGTACTACGAGCAGTACTTC. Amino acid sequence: CATKMGGAYYEQYF. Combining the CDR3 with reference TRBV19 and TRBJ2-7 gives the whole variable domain DGGITQSPKYLFRKEGQNVTLSCEQNLNHDAMYWYRQDPGQGLRLIYYSQIVNDFQKGDIAEGYSVSREKKESFPLTVTSAQKNPTAFYLCATKMGGAYYEQYFGPGTRLTVT.

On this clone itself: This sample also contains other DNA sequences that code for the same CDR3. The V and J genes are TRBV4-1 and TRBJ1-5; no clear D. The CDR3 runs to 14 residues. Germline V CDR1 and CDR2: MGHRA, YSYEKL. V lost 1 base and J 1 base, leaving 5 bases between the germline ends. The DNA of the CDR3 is TGCGCCAGCAGCCAAGTGGGGAGCAATCAGCCCCAGCATTTT. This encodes CASSQVGSNQPQHF.

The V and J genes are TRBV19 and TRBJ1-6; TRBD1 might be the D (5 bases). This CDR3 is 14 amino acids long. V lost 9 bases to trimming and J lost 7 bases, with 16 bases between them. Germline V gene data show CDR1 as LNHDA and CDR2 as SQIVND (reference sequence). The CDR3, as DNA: TGTGCCAGCCGCGGATGGGACGCGAATTCACCCCTCCACTTT. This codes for CASRGWDANSPLHF.

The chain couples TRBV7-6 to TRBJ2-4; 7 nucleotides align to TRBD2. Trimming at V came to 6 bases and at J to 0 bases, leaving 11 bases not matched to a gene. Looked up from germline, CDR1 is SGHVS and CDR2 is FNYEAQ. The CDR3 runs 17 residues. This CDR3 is CASRTYGGSLAKNIQYF. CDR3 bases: TGTGCCAGCAGGACCTACGGGGGGTCCTTAGCCAAAAACATTCAGTACTTC.

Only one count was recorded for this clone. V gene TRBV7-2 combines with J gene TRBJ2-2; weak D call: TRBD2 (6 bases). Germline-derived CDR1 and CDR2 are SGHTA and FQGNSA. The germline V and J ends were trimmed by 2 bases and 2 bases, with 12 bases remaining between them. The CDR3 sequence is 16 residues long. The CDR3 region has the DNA TGTGCCAGCAGCTTACCCCGGGACTCCAACACCGGGGAGCTGTTTTTT. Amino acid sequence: CASSLPRDSNTGELFF.

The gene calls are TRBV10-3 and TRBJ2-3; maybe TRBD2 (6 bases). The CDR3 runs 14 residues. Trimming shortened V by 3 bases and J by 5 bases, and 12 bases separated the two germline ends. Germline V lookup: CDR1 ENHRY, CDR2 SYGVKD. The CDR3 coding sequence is TGTGCCATCAGTGAACAGCGGGCCCTAGATACGCAGTATTTT. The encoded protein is CAISEQRALDTQYF.

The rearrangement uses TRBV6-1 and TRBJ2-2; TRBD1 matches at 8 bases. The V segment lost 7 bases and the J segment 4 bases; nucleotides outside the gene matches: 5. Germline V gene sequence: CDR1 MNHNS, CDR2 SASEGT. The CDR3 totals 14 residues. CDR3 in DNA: TGTGCCAGCACTTGGACAGGGACCACCGGGGAGCTGTTTTTT. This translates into CASTWTGTTGELFF.

The CDR3 region is CASSLAGAYTF. The CDR3, as DNA: TGTGCCAGCAGCCTAGCAGGGGCCTACACCTTC. V is TRBV13 and J is TRBJ1-2; TRBD1 might be the D (6 bases). The V and J ends lost 5 bases and 10 bases respectively, with 11 bases between them. The CDR3 spans 11 residues. Germline V lookup: CDR1 PRHDT, CDR2 FYEKMQ (reference sequence).

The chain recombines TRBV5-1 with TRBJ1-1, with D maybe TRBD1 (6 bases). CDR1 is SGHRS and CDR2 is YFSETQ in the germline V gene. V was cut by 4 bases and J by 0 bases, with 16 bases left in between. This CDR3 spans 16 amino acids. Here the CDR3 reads CASSPRDTTMNTEAFF. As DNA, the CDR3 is TGCGCCAGCAGCCCCCGGGACACGACAATGAACACTGAAGCTTTCTTT.

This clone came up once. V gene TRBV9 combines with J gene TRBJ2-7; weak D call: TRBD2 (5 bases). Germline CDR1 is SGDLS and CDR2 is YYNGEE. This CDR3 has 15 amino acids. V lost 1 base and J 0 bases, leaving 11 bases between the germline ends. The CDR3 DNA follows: TGTGCCAGCAGCGTATTTGCGGGCTCCTCCTACGAGCAGTACTTC. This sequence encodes CASSVFAGSSYEQYF.

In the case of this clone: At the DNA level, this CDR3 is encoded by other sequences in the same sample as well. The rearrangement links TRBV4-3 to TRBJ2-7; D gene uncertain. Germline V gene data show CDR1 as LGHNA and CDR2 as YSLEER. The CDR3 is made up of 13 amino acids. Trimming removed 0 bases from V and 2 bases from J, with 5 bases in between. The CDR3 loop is CASSQDRAYEQYF. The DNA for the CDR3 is TGCGCCAGCAGCCAAGACCGGGCCTACGAGCAGTACTTC.

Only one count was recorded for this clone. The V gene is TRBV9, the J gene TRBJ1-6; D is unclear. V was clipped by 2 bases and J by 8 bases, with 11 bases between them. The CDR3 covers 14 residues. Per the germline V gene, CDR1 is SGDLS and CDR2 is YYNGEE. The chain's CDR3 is CASSVAGPDSPLHF. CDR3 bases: TGTGCCAGCAGCGTCGCAGGACCCGATTCACCCCTCCACTTT.

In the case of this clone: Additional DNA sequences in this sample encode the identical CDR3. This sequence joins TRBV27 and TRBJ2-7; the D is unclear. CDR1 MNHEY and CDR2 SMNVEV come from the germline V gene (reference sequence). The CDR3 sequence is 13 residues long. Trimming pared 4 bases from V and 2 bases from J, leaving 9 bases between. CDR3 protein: CASSSVSPYEQYF. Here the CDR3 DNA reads TGTGCCAGCAGTTCTGTTAGCCCCTACGAGCAGTACTTC.

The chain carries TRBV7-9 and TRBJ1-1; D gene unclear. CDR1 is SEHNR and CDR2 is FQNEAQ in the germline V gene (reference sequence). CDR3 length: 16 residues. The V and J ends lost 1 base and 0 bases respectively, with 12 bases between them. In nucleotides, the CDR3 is TGTGCCAGCAGCTTAGAGGAGGTGACCCTGAACACTGAAGCTTTCTTT. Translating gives CASSLEEVTLNTEAFF.

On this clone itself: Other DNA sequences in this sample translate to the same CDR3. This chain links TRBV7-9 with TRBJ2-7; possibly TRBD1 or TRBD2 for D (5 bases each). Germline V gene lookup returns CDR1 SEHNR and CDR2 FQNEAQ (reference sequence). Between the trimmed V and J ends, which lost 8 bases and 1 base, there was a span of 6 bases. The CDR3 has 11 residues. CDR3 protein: CASGGSYEQYF. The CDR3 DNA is TGTGCCAGCGGGGGATCCTACGAGCAGTACTTC.

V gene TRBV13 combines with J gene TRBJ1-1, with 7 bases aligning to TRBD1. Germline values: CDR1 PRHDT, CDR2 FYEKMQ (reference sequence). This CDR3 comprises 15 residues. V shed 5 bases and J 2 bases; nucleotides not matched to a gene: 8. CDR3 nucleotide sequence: TGTGCCAGCAGCATATCGACAGGGAAAAACACTGAAGCTTTCTTT. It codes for CASSISTGKNTEAFF.

This CDR3 reads CASRGQNGQPQHF. The DNA of the CDR3 is TGTGCCAGCAGGGGCCAGAACGGGCAGCCCCAGCATTTT. This rearrangement joins TRBV27 to TRBJ1-5; D is ambiguous. This CDR3 is 13 amino acids long. The V and J ends lost 6 bases and 7 bases respectively, with 13 bases between them. CDR1 is MNHEY, CDR2 SMNVEV, per germline (reference sequence).

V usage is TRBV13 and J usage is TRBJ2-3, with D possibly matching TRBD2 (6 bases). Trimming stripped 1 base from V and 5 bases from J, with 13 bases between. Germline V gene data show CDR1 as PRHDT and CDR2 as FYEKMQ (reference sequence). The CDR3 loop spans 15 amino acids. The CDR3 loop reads CASSLAEGIIDTQYF. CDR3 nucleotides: TGTGCCAGCAGCTTAGCGGAGGGGATAATAGATACGCAGTATTTT. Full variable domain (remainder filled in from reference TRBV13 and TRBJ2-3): AAGVIQSPRHLIKEKRETATLKCYPIPRHDTVYWYQQGPGQDPQFLISFYEKMQSDKGSIPDRFSAQQFSDYHSELNMSSLELGDSALYFCASSLAEGIIDTQYFGPGTRLTVL.

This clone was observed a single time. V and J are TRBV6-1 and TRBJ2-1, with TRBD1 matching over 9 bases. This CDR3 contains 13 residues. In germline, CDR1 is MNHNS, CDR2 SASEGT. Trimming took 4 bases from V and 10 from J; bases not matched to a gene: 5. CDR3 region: CASSATGTGEQFF. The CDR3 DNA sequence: TGTGCCAGCAGTGCCACCGGGACAGGGGAGCAGTTCTTC.

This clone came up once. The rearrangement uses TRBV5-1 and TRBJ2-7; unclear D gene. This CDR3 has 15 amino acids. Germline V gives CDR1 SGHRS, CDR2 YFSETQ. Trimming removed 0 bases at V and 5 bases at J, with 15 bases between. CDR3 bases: TGCGCCAGCAGCTTGGTGGGCCAAGGGTCGGACGAGCAGTACTTC. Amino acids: CASSLVGQGSDEQYF.

The CDR3 protein is CASSGTGAEKLFF. CDR3 coding DNA: TGTGCCAGCTCCGGGACAGGGGCTGAAAAACTGTTTTTT. The chain uses TRBV2 and TRBJ1-4, with 10 bases matching TRBD1. CDR3 length: 13 amino acids. V lost 8 bases, J lost 7 bases, and 4 bases stayed unmatched. Germline V CDR1 and CDR2: SNHLY, FYNNEI.

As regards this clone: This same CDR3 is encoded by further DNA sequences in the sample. CDR3 residues: CASSILENTEAFF. In DNA form, the CDR3 reads TGTGCCAGTAGTATCCTAGAGAACACTGAAGCTTTCTTT. The chain joins TRBV19 to TRBJ1-1; D not resolved. Trimming shortened V by 3 bases and J by 1 base, and 6 bases separated the two germline ends. The CDR3 covers 13 residues. Germline CDR1 LNHDA, CDR2 SQIVND (reference sequence).

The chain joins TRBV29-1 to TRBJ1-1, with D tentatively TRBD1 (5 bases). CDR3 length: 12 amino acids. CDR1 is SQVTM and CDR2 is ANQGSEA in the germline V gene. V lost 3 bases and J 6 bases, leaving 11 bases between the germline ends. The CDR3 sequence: CSVEGDPPEAFF. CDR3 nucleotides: TGCAGCGTTGAGGGGGACCCCCCTGAAGCTTTCTTT.

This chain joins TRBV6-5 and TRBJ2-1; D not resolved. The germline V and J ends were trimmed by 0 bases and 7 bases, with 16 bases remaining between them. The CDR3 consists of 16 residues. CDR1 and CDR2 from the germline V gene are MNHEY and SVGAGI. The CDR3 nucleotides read TGTGCCAGCAGTTACTCGTCATCGGCCGGCAGGAATGAGCAGTTCTTC. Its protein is CASSYSSSAGRNEQFF.

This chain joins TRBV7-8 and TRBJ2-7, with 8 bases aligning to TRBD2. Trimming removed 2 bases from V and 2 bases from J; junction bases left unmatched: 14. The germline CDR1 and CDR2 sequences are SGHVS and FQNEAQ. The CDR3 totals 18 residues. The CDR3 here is CASSLYRSRQGLAYEQYF. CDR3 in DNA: TGTGCCAGCAGCTTATACAGGTCCCGTCAGGGACTAGCCTACGAGCAGTACTTC.